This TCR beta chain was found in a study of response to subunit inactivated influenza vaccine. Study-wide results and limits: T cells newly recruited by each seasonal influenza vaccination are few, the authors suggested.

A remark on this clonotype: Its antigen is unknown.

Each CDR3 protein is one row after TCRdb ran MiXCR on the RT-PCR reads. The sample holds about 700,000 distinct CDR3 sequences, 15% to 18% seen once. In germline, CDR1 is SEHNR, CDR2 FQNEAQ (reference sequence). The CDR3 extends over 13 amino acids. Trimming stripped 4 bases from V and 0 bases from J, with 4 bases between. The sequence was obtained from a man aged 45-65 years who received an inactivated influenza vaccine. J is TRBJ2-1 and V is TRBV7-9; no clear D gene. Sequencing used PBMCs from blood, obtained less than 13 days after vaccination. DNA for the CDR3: TGTGCCAGCAGCTCCCGCTCCTACAATGAGCAGTTCTTC. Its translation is CASSSRSYNEQFF.